This entry concerns a single TCR beta chain. Its specificity is unknown. The CDR3 has 12 residues. The V and J ends lost 10 bases and 3 bases respectively, with 12 bases between them. Germline CDR1 reads LNHDA; CDR2 reads SQIVND (reference sequence). These data are taken from a study of T cells in localized non-small cell lung cancer. Overall study findings and caveats: Adjacent uninvolved lung had the highest clonality, suggesting focused antigen responses. Only one tumor region went through sequencing, so heterogeneity may still be there. Longer overall survival accompanied higher blood T cell density. Median detection of top 100 tumor clones in adjacent lung was 57 clones.

The assay was immunoSEQ multiplex PCR, and TCRdb's table has in-frame clones only and misses some. The sample shows about 70,000 clones, roughly nine tenths of them seen only once. This TCR was recovered from a male donor at least 60 years old with stage III squamous cell lung carcinoma. The starting material was peripheral blood, obtained before any cancer treatment. The rearrangement joins TRBV19 to TRBJ1-2; D uncertain. DNA for the CDR3: TGTGCCACCGCAGCGATATACTATGGCTACACCTTC. It codes for CATAAIYYGYTF. The variable domain in full, with the rest retrieved from reference TRBV19 and TRBJ1-2, is DGGITQSPKYLFRKEGQNVTLSCEQNLNHDAMYWYRQDPGQGLRLIYYSQIVNDFQKGDIAEGYSVSREKKESFPLTVTSAQKNPTAFYLCATAAIYYGYTFGSGTRLTVV.